This T cell receptor beta chain is drawn from a study of cytomegalovirus exposure and HLA in healthy donors. The CDR3 totals 14 residues. Germline lookup yields CDR1 SGDLS and CDR2 YYNGEE. Trimming shortened V by 4 bases and J by 7 bases, and 17 bases separated the two germline ends. PCR amplification relied on 60 Vbeta primers (plus 13 Jbeta primers). Generated by immunoSEQ multiplex PCR, the TCRdb table keeps only in-frame clones and is missing some. The sample lists about 170,000 clones, approximately 72% occurring once. Source material: PBMCs. The rearrangement links TRBV9 to TRBJ1-1; TRBD1 might be the D (6 bases). The TCR sequence derives from a man aged 40-49 years in good health and CMV-seropositive. Here the CDR3 reads CASSREGGQGEAFF. In nucleotides, the CDR3 is TGTGCCAGCAGCCGAGAGGGGGGGCAGGGTGAAGCTTTCTTT.